This T cell receptor (beta chain) was recorded in a study of T cell repertoires in cytomegalovirus infection. TCRdb analysed the reads with MiXCR anew, one entry per CDR3 protein. The sample consists of around 900,000 distinct CDR3 sequences, about a third of them appearing once. Trimming at V came to 3 bases and at J to 2 bases, leaving 6 bases not matched to a gene. This CDR3 region has 15 residues. Germline lookup yields CDR1 SGHDN and CDR2 FVKESK. On this clonotype itself: Antigen: not known.

The chain joins TRBV14 to TRBJ1-2; the match to TRBD1 covers 7 bases. This clonotype originated in a human donor in good health (CMV status not recorded). Some clones in this sample may be carry-over from other donors' samples. Sequenced material: cultured CD8+ T cells from PBMCs, taken from culture after CMV antigen stimulation. CDR3 coding DNA: TGTGCCAGCAGCCACGAAGGGACAGCAAACTATGGCTACACCTTC. Translated, it gives CASSHEGTANYGYTF.